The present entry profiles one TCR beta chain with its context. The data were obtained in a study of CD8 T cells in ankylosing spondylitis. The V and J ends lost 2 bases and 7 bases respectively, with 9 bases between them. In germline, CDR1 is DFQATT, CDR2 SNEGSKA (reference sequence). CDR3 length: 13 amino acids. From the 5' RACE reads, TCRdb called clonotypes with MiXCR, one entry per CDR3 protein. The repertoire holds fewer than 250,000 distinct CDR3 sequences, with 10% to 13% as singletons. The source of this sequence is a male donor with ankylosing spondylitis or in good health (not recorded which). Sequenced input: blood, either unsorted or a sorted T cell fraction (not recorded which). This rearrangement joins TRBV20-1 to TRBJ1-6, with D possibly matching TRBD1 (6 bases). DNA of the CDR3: TGCAGTGCTAGAAGGGACACCAATTCACCCCTCCACTTT. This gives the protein CSARRDTNSPLHF.